The 22 T cell receptor beta chains reported below all come from one sample, sequenced in a study of blood T cell repertoires in COVID-19. Here immunoSEQ multiplex PCR was the method, and the copy in TCRdb shows in-frame clones only, minus some. The data contain 30,000 or so clones, 70% to 90% of them seen just once; the ten biggest clones take up 5.5% to 7.5%. Sequenced sample: peripheral blood. These receptors were obtained from a human donor in a cohort sampled during active COVID-19.

The gene calls are TRBV19 and TRBJ1-1; tentative D call: TRBD1 (6 bases). Trimming took 3 bases from V and 4 from J, leaving 9 bases between them. This CDR3 comprises 13 residues. Germline CDR1 LNHDA, CDR2 SQIVND (reference sequence). DNA for the CDR3: TGTGCCAGTAGTATGGGGGCTGGCACTGAAGCTTTCTTT. Protein: CASSMGAGTEAFF. The whole variable domain, remainder taken from reference TRBV19 and TRBJ1-1, is DGGITQSPKYLFRKEGQNVTLSCEQNLNHDAMYWYRQDPGQGLRLIYYSQIVNDFQKGDIAEGYSVSREKKESFPLTVTSAQKNPTAFYLCASSMGAGTEAFFGQGTRLTVV.

This chain connects TRBV19 to TRBJ2-7, with D perhaps TRBD1 (5 bases). Trimming shortened V by 6 bases and J by 1 base, and 16 bases separated the two germline ends. In germline, CDR1 is LNHDA, CDR2 SQIVND (reference sequence). The CDR3 totals 15 residues. The CDR3 loop reads CASSSAGQISYEQYF. The CDR3 region has the DNA TGTGCCAGTAGCTCCGCCGGACAAATATCCTACGAGCAGTACTTC.

The rearrangement uses TRBV27 and TRBJ2-2, with D perhaps TRBD2 (5 bases). The CDR3 has 14 residues. Germline CDR1 reads MNHEY; CDR2 reads SMNVEV (reference sequence). Between the trimmed V and J ends, which lost 8 bases and 6 bases, there was a span of 16 bases. The CDR3 DNA follows: TGTGCCAGCCTACGAACTAGGGCTGCCGGGGAGCTGTTTTTT. The encoded protein is CASLRTRAAGELFF.

This chain links TRBV9 with TRBJ1-2; 8 bases agree with TRBD1. The CDR3 consists of 14 residues. V shed 0 bases, J shed 4 bases, and the junction held 2 bases outside the gene matches. Germline V gene sequence: CDR1 SGDLS, CDR2 YYNGEE. The CDR3 spells CASSVDRGAYGYTF. The CDR3 DNA is TGTGCCAGCAGCGTAGACAGGGGGGCCTATGGCTACACCTTC.

The DNA of the CDR3 is TGTGCCAGTAGTATTCGGACTAGCGGGGGATTCACAGATACGCAGTATTTT. Translated, it gives CASSIRTSGGFTDTQYF. This chain links TRBV19 with TRBJ2-3; 13 bases agree with TRBD2. With V trimmed by 3 bases and J by 2 bases, 5 bases remained unmatched. This CDR3 has 17 amino acids. CDR1 is LNHDA and CDR2 is SQIVND in the germline V gene (reference sequence).

The rearrangement joins TRBV15 to TRBJ2-7; TRBD1 matches at 9 bases. This CDR3 has 15 amino acids. CDR1 LNHNV and CDR2 YYDKDF come from the germline V gene (reference sequence). Trimming cost V 0 bases and J 6 bases; bases outside gene matches: 6. The CDR3 loop is CATSRDRNRGLEQYF. The CDR3 DNA reads TGTGCCACCAGCAGAGATCGAAACAGGGGGCTCGAGCAGTACTTC.

V is TRBV2 and J is TRBJ1-2, with 7 bases matching TRBD1. The CDR3 is 12 amino acids. Per the germline V gene, CDR1 is SNHLY and CDR2 is FYNNEI. V was pared by 6 bases and J by 8 bases, with 6 bases of the junction left unmatched. CDR3 nucleotide sequence: TGTGCCAGCAGGAGGGACAGCGGAGGCTACACCTTC. Translating gives CASRRDSGGYTF.

This sequence joins TRBV29-1 and TRBJ1-4; TRBD1 matches at 7 bases. Looked up from germline, CDR1 is SQVTM and CDR2 is ANQGSEA. The CDR3 consists of 12 residues. The J segment lost 11 bases and the V segment lost 3 bases, leaving 6 bases of the junction unmatched. In nucleotides, the CDR3 is TGCAGCGTTGAGGTAACGACAGGGAAACTGTTTTTT. Encoded protein: CSVEVTTGKLFF.

A remark on this clone: The same CDR3 arises from other DNA sequences in this sample as well. The V gene is TRBV9, the J gene TRBJ2-7; 7 bases match TRBD2. CDR3 length: 14 amino acids. The V gene's germline CDR1 is SGDLS and CDR2 YYNGEE. V lost 0 bases to trimming and J lost 2 bases; unmatched junction nucleotides: 2. The CDR3 nucleotides read TGTGCCAGCAGCGTAGAACTAGCGCCCTACGAGCAGTACTTC. This codes for CASSVELAPYEQYF. Together with reference TRBV9 and TRBJ2-7, the CDR3 gives the full variable domain: DSGVTQTPKHLITATGQRVTLRCSPRSGDLSVYWYQQSLDQGLQFLIQYYNGEERAKGNILERFSAQQFPDLHSELNLSSLELGDSALYFCASSVELAPYEQYFGPGTRLTVT.

V is TRBV6-2 or TRBV6-3 and J is TRBJ2-5; 7 bases agree with TRBD1. The CDR3 runs to 13 residues. Germline assignment: CDR1 MNHEY and CDR2 SVGEGT. The junction had 6 bases not matched to a gene; V was cut back by 5 bases and J by 6 bases. The CDR3 coding sequence is TGTGCCAGCAGTACCAACAGGGGTCAGACCCAGTACTTC. Translation gives CASSTNRGQTQYF.

V gene TRBV7-2 combines with J gene TRBJ2-7, with a weak D call TRBD2 (5 bases). In germline, CDR1 is SGHTA, CDR2 FQGNSA. Trimming shortened V by 5 bases and J by 2 bases, and 13 bases separated the two germline ends. CDR3 length equals 14 residues. This chain's CDR3 is CASSATAGTYEQYF. CDR3 nucleotide sequence: TGTGCCAGCAGCGCCACAGCCGGGACCTACGAGCAGTACTTC.

This clone has only a few counts. The chain links TRBV10-3 to TRBJ1-5; 7 bases align to TRBD1. With 2 bases clipped from V and 7 bases from J, the junction kept 5 bases outside the gene matches. The CDR3 extends over 14 amino acids. Looked up from germline, CDR1 is ENHRY and CDR2 is SYGVKD. The CDR3 region has the DNA TGTGCCATCAGTGAGGGGACAGAAGGGCAGCCCCAGCATTTT. As protein: CAISEGTEGQPQHF.

The chain links TRBV5-1 to TRBJ2-4; D is undetermined. The CDR3 has 14 amino acids. Germline lookup yields CDR1 SGHRS and CDR2 YFSETQ. Trimming shortened V by 3 bases and J by 7 bases, and 14 bases separated the two germline ends. This chain's CDR3 is CASSSASGGNIQYF. The CDR3, as DNA: TGCGCCAGCAGCTCCGCGTCGGGTGGCAACATTCAGTACTTC.

As DNA, the CDR3 is TGTGCCAGCAGTCCTGGGCGGGGCTATGGCTACACCTTC. Encoded protein: CASSPGRGYGYTF. The chain joins TRBV6-5 to TRBJ1-2; unclear D gene. This CDR3 has 13 amino acids. Germline CDR1 and CDR2: MNHEY and SVGAGI. V was pared by 5 bases and J by 4 bases, with 11 bases between.

J is TRBJ1-2 and V is TRBV5-1, with 8 bases lining up with TRBD1. The V segment lost 4 bases and the J segment 6 bases; nucleotides outside the gene matches: 2. The CDR3 consists of 12 residues. CDR1 and CDR2 (germline): SGHRS, YFSETQ. CDR3 amino acids: CASSATGDGYTF. CDR3 coding DNA: TGCGCCAGCAGCGCGACAGGGGATGGCTACACCTTC.

The rearrangement uses TRBV29-1 and TRBJ2-3; possibly TRBD1 for D (6 bases). V was cut by 7 bases and J by 4 bases, with 12 bases left in between. CDR3 length equals 12 residues. CDR1 and CDR2 from the germline V gene are SQVTM and ANQGSEA. In nucleotides, the CDR3 is TGCAGCGCTCAGGGGTCCGCAGATACGCAGTATTTT. It translates to CSAQGSADTQYF.

The CDR3 is CATSDDTGLQETQYF. The DNA of the CDR3 is TGTGCCACCAGTGACGATACAGGTCTCCAAGAGACCCAGTACTTC. The chain links TRBV24-1 to TRBJ2-5, with D maybe TRBD1 (5 bases). Per germline, CDR1 KGHDR and CDR2 SFDVKD. The CDR3 runs to 15 residues. Trimming removed 4 bases at V and 1 base at J, with 12 bases between.

The genes are TRBV28 and TRBJ1-1; TRBD1 matches 7 bases. This CDR3 region has 18 residues. Per germline, CDR1 MDHEN and CDR2 SYDVKM. Unmatched junction bases numbered 22, after V lost 7 bases and J lost 5 bases. Here the CDR3 DNA reads TGTGCCAGCATCATCCCTTGGGGAGACAGGGATGAAGGGACTGAAGCTTTCTTT. Translated, it gives CASIIPWGDRDEGTEAFF.

The CDR3 nucleotides read TGTGCCAGCAGCTTGAAAAGGGACAGGGTGGCCGAAAAACTGTTTTTT. Amino acid sequence: CASSLKRDRVAEKLFF. The chain has TRBV5-5 and TRBJ1-4; TRBD1 agrees at 9 bases. The ends lost 1 base at V and 8 bases at J; junction bases unmatched: 9. Germline lookup yields CDR1 SGHKS and CDR2 YYEKEE (reference sequence). This CDR3 spans 16 amino acids.

This chain links TRBV7-2 with TRBJ2-3, with 8 positions matching TRBD1. Trimming cost V 6 bases and J 6 bases; bases outside gene matches: 11. The CDR3 consists of 15 residues. Germline CDR1 is SGHTA and CDR2 is FQGNSA. The CDR3 loop is CASSSPFTGGDTQYF. The CDR3 DNA reads as TGTGCCAGCAGTTCACCTTTCACAGGGGGTGATACGCAGTATTTT.

This rearrangement joins TRBV12-3 or TRBV12-4 to TRBJ1-1, with TRBD1 as a possible D gene (5 bases). The CDR3 totals 13 residues. V lost 4 bases and J 2 bases, leaving 8 bases between the germline ends. CDR3 region: CASSWQGNTEAFF. In nucleotides, the CDR3 is TGTGCCAGCAGTTGGCAGGGAAACACTGAAGCTTTCTTT.

This clone has just one count. The chain combines TRBV7-2 with TRBJ2-7; 7 nucleotides line up with TRBD2. CDR3 size: 14 residues. Trimming cost V 6 bases and J 7 bases; bases outside gene matches: 12. Germline CDR1 SGHTA, CDR2 FQGNSA. The chain's CDR3 is CASRFGTTRGEQYF. The CDR3 DNA sequence: TGTGCCAGCAGATTCGGGACTACCCGAGGTGAGCAGTACTTC.